This T cell receptor (beta chain) appears in the sequencing data of a study of cytomegalovirus exposure and HLA in healthy donors. Germline assignment: CDR1 MNHNS and CDR2 SASEGT. The CDR3 has 19 amino acids. The ends lost 0 bases at V and 2 bases at J; junction bases unmatched: 12. Overall study findings and caveats: Common viral pathogens (according to a later analysis) appeared linked to several of the most significant clusters.

In regard to this clone: Its antigen is undetermined.

The PCR made use of 60 Vbeta and 13 Jbeta primers. Clones were read by immunoSEQ multiplex PCR, and TCRdb kept only the in-frame ones, dropping some. The repertoire table contains tens of thousands of clones. The chain recombines TRBV6-1 with TRBJ1-5, with 8 bases that match TRBD1. Sequenced material: PBMCs. This receptor was identified in a man over 45 in good health and CMV-seronegative. In DNA, the CDR3 is TGTGCCAGCAGTGAAGCCCCTCATGACAGGGGAAGGCGCAATCAGCCCCAGCATTTT. Residues: CASSEAPHDRGRRNQPQHF.